This TCR beta chain emerged from a study of T cell responses to AZD1222 COVID-19 vaccine. Study-level background: It was second doses at about 4 or about 12 weeks that were pooled. Overall study findings and caveats: With dominance at 160-218 and 743-854, vaccine-associated CD4 TCRs spanned spike.

Assay: immunoSEQ multiplex PCR; the TCRdb copy retains only in-frame clones and omits some. The sample holds about 100,000 clones, 85% to 90% seen once. Worth noting for this clone: Its antigen remains unknown.

The CDR3 has 13 residues. With V trimmed by 6 bases and J by 4 bases, 6 bases remained unmatched. Germline CDR1 and CDR2: SGDLS and YYNGEE. The chain links TRBV9 to TRBJ1-2, with 7 bases matching TRBD1. This material consisted of peripheral blood, taken on day 0 of AZD1222 vaccination. This clonotype was sampled from an adult in good health. CDR3 DNA sequence: TGTGCCAGCAAGGGGGCGGATGCCTATGGCTACACCTTC. Its translation is CASKGADAYGYTF.